The 26 T cell receptor beta chains in this list originate from one sample, sequenced in a study of glioma-infiltrating T cells. Using RNA template, CDR3s of TCR alpha and beta were amplified with iRepertoire arm-PCR. TCRdb ran MiXCR on the multiplex PCR reads and lists one entry per CDR3 protein. The repertoire has roughly 120,000 distinct CDR3 sequences, roughly 23% of them found once; the top ten carry about 16%. Sequenced sample: glioma tissue, nonneoplastic brain tissue, or PBMCs (not recorded which). The receptors here all came from a human donor with low-grade glioma or glioblastoma, undergoing nonglioma brain surgery, or in good health (not recorded which).

This clonotype was seen many times. The chain combines TRBV7-2 with TRBJ2-7, with 7 bases lining up with TRBD1. V shed 5 bases and J 0 bases; nucleotides not matched to a gene: 10. The CDR3 has 16 residues. The V gene's germline CDR1 is SGHTA and CDR2 FQGNSA. The CDR3 protein is CASSPGTVLLSYEQYF. Written as DNA, the CDR3 is TGTGCCAGCAGCCCCGGGACAGTCCTCCTCTCCTACGAGCAGTACTTC.

This clonotype showed up many times. The J gene is TRBJ2-3, the V gene TRBV27; D gene ambiguous. The V gene's germline CDR1 is MNHEY and CDR2 SMNVEV (reference sequence). The CDR3 consists of 14 residues. V dropped 5 bases and J dropped 4 bases, with 13 bases sitting between them. CDR3 in amino acids: CASSPSSWADTQYF. CDR3 in DNA: TGTGCCAGCAGTCCAAGTTCCTGGGCAGATACGCAGTATTTT.

This chain links TRBV7-8 with TRBJ1-3, with D possibly TRBD1 on 6 matching bases. Deletions cut 6 bases from V and 0 bases from J, with 12 bases between. In germline, CDR1 is SGHVS, CDR2 FQNEAQ. The CDR3 length is 15 residues. CDR3 sequence (DNA): TGTGCCAGCAGAGACAGGACCGTCTCTGGAAACACCATATATTTT. It yields the protein CASRDRTVSGNTIYF.

About this clonotype: This may arise from a read error, as a much more abundant clone is one base away. V gene TRBV18 combines with J gene TRBJ2-3; 8 bases map to TRBD2. In germline, CDR1 is KGHSH, CDR2 LQKENI. Trimming at V came to 5 bases and at J to 4 bases, leaving 11 bases not matched to a gene. The CDR3 is 16 residues long. The CDR3 DNA reads as TGTGCCAGCTCATCCACTAGCGGCTTATACGCAGATACGCAGTATTTT. This encodes CASSSTSGLYADTQYF. Combining the CDR3 with reference TRBV18 and TRBJ2-3 gives the whole variable domain NAGVMQNPRHLVRRRGQEARLRCSPMKGHSHVYWYRQLPEEGLKFMVYLQKENIIDESGMPKERFSAEFPKEGPSILRIQQVVRGDSAAYFCASSSTSGLYADTQYFGPGTRLTVL.

This clonotype was recorded at least ten times. J is TRBJ2-1 and V is TRBV6-1; TRBD1 matches 9 bases. After removal of 4 bases from V and 5 bases from J, the junction contained 3 bases not matched to a gene. Germline lookup yields CDR1 MNHNS and CDR2 SASEGT. The CDR3 runs 14 residues. CDR3 amino acids: CASSGDRADNEQFF. The CDR3 region has the DNA TGTGCCAGCAGTGGGGACAGGGCAGACAATGAGCAGTTCTTC.

As for this clonotype: A much more abundant neighbour one base away suggests this may be a read error. This is likely a read error, given that the CDR3 carries no conserved phenylalanine or tryptophan at its end. The CDR3 DNA reads as TGCGCCAGCAGCCAAGCCCCGGAGAGGACCCAGTACCTC. Encoded protein: CASSQAPERTQYL. The V gene is TRBV4-1, the J gene TRBJ2-5; no reliable D call. Between the trimmed V and J ends, which lost 1 base and 7 bases, there was a span of 10 bases. Per germline, CDR1 MGHRA and CDR2 YSYEKL. The CDR3 runs to 13 residues.

This clonotype was seen at least ten times. The V and J genes are TRBV7-2 and TRBJ1-1, with D unclear. The CDR3 covers 15 residues. Germline CDR1 and CDR2: SGHTA and FQGNSA. The V and J ends lost 2 bases and 4 bases respectively, with 14 bases between them. The CDR3 is CASSLRSEGGTEAFF. CDR3 sequence (DNA): TGTGCCAGCAGCTTAAGGTCCGAGGGAGGCACTGAAGCTTTCTTT.

This rearrangement joins TRBV5-1 to TRBJ2-1; possibly TRBD2 for D (7 bases). Looked up from germline, CDR1 is SGHRS and CDR2 is YFSETQ. V was trimmed by 7 bases and J by 8 bases, leaving 16 bases between them. The CDR3 extends over 13 amino acids. CDR3 amino acids: CASRPREGDEQFF. Written as DNA, the CDR3 is TGCGCCAGCCGCCCCAGGGAGGGGGATGAGCAGTTCTTC.

This clonotype was observed many times. The chain recombines TRBV6-1 with TRBJ2-7, with 7 nucleotides matching TRBD1. CDR3 length: 13 residues. With V trimmed by 9 bases and J by 9 bases, 14 bases remained unmatched. Germline CDR1 MNHNS, CDR2 SASEGT. The CDR3 DNA reads TGTGCCAGTTGGGACAGACCCTCTGAGGGGCAGTACTTC. As protein: CASWDRPSEGQYF.

This clonotype has a count of ten or more. The genes are TRBV2 and TRBJ2-3; TRBD2 aligns across 11 bases. With 5 bases clipped from V and 1 base from J, the junction kept 2 bases outside the gene matches. This CDR3 is 15 amino acids long. Germline V gene lookup returns CDR1 SNHLY and CDR2 FYNNEI. The CDR3 here is CASSPTSGGTDTQYF. The CDR3 DNA sequence: TGTGCCAGCAGTCCGACTAGCGGGGGCACAGATACGCAGTATTTT.

This clonotype turned up a few times. The J gene is TRBJ2-1, the V gene TRBV5-5; no clear D gene. The CDR3 has 12 residues. The germline CDR1 and CDR2 sequences are SGHKS and YYEKEE (reference sequence). Between the trimmed V and J ends, which lost 0 bases and 9 bases, there was a span of 7 bases. CDR3 residues: CASSLALGEQFF. The DNA of the CDR3 is TGTGCCAGCAGCTTGGCTCTTGGTGAGCAGTTCTTC.

This clonotype showed up many times. The chain couples TRBV28 to TRBJ2-5, with TRBD2 as a possible D gene (5 bases). Germline CDR1 is MDHEN and CDR2 is SYDVKM. The V gene lost 4 bases and the J gene lost 1 base, with 22 bases spanning the gap. The CDR3 totals 18 residues. The CDR3 bases are TGTGCCAGCAGTTCCACCCGTGGGCGCGGGCCGCGCCAAGAGACCCAGTACTTC. Its protein is CASSSTRGRGPRQETQYF.

The chain links TRBV2 to TRBJ2-7, with 9 nucleotides matching TRBD2. This CDR3 spans 14 amino acids. V lost 5 bases, J lost 5 bases, and 7 bases stayed unmatched. CDR1 is SNHLY, CDR2 FYNNEI, per germline. Here the CDR3 reads CASSPGLAIHEQYF. CDR3 DNA sequence: TGTGCCAGCAGTCCCGGACTAGCGATCCACGAGCAGTACTTC.

Details on this clonotype: A much larger clone differs from this one at a single base, so this may be a read error. The chain uses TRBV7-2 and TRBJ2-3; no definite D call. Germline V gene data show CDR1 as SGHTA and CDR2 as FQGNSA. The CDR3 spans 14 residues. The chain's CDR3 is CASSLNHFTDAQYF. In DNA, the CDR3 is TGTGCCAGCAGCCTAAACCACTTCACAGATGCGCAGTATTTT.

V usage is TRBV24-1 and J usage is TRBJ2-5; D remains ambiguous. Germline V gene sequence: CDR1 KGHDR, CDR2 SFDVKD. The CDR3 is made up of 15 amino acids. V was pared by 5 bases and J by 1 base, with 13 bases between. CDR3 protein: CATSVGTTLQETQYF. The CDR3 coding sequence is TGTGCCACCAGTGTCGGCACTACTCTCCAAGAGACCCAGTACTTC.

In its sample, this clonotype was seen once. This chain uses TRBV6-2 or TRBV6-3 with TRBJ1-6; tentatively, D is TRBD1 (6 bases). Germline CDR1 MNHEY, CDR2 SVGEGT. The CDR3 has 15 residues. V dropped 5 bases and J dropped 7 bases, with 15 bases sitting between them. The CDR3 coding sequence is TGTGCCAGCAGTGGAGGAGGAGGGGGGAATTCACCCCTCCACTTT. As protein: CASSGGGGGNSPLHF.

This clonotype was found many times. The chain combines TRBV6-1 with TRBJ1-3; 9 bases match TRBD1. The CDR3 extends over 14 amino acids. The germline CDR1 and CDR2 sequences are MNHNS and SASEGT. Germline trimming cut 5 bases from V and 5 bases from J; bases unmatched to any gene: 4. The CDR3 reads CASSWDRDRNTIYF. The CDR3 DNA reads as TGTGCCAGCAGTTGGGACAGGGACAGAAACACCATATATTTT.

This clonotype appeared many times. The V call is TRBV6-1, the J call TRBJ2-3; D not certain. The V gene's germline CDR1 is MNHNS and CDR2 SASEGT. This CDR3 spans 13 amino acids. Trimming took off 10 bases at V and 0 bases at J, with 11 bases between the two ends. CDR3 sequence: CAIGSFSTDTQYF. Written as DNA, the CDR3 is TGTGCCATCGGTAGCTTCAGCACAGATACGCAGTATTTT.

This clonotype was observed at least ten times. The rearrangement links TRBV7-2 to TRBJ1-5; TRBD1 matches 9 bases. The CDR3 is 15 amino acids. V lost 1 base, J lost 7 bases, and 5 bases stayed unmatched. Per the germline V gene, CDR1 is SGHTA and CDR2 is FQGNSA. Here the CDR3 reads CASSLGGQGHQPQHF. CDR3 nucleotide sequence: TGTGCCAGCAGCTTAGGGGGACAGGGTCACCAGCCCCAGCATTTT.

The sample holds many counts of this clonotype. The chain has TRBV6-1 and TRBJ2-5; 14 bases align to TRBD2. CDR1 is MNHNS, CDR2 SASEGT, per germline. The junction had 11 bases not matched to a gene; V was cut back by 7 bases and J by 1 base. The CDR3 has 18 residues. The CDR3 loop reads CASTRGTSGSSGQETQYF. The DNA for the CDR3 is TGTGCCAGCACCCGCGGGACTAGCGGGAGTAGTGGCCAAGAGACCCAGTACTTC.

This clonotype has only a few counts. V and J are TRBV30 and TRBJ2-7, with D possibly called TRBD1 or TRBD2 (5 bases each). Trimming stripped 3 bases from V and 6 bases from J, with 12 bases between. Germline loops: CDR1 GTSNPN, CDR2 SVGIG (reference sequence). CDR3 size: 12 residues. CDR3 residues: CAWRGPGSEQYF. As DNA, the CDR3 is TGTGCCTGGAGGGGGCCAGGGAGCGAGCAGTACTTC. The whole variable domain, remainder taken from reference TRBV30 and TRBJ2-7, is SQTIHQWPATLVQPVGSPLSLECTVEGTSNPNLYWYRQAAGRGLQLLFYSVGIGQISSEVPQNLSASRPQDRQFILSSKKLLLSDSGFYLCAWRGPGSEQYFGPGTRLTVT.

This clonotype was counted at least ten times. This rearrangement joins TRBV4-2 to TRBJ2-1, with 9 bases that match TRBD2. The junction had 5 bases not matched to a gene; V was cut back by 1 base and J by 7 bases. The germline V gene has CDR1 LGHNA and CDR2 YNFKEQ. The CDR3 contains 15 residues. The CDR3 reads CASSQVSGSRNEQFF. The CDR3 DNA sequence: TGTGCCAGCAGCCAAGTTAGCGGGAGTAGAAATGAGCAGTTCTTC.

This clonotype appeared a few times. The rearrangement joins TRBV14 to TRBJ2-4, with D unclear. The CDR3 is 11 residues long. V lost 1 base, J lost 10 bases, and 5 bases lay in between. Germline-derived CDR1 and CDR2 are SGHDN and FVKESK. The CDR3 loop reads CASSQGGIQYF. As DNA, the CDR3 is TGTGCCAGCAGCCAAGGAGGAATTCAGTACTTC.

At least ten counts were recorded for this clonotype. The CDR3, as DNA: TGTGCCAGCTCAGGGAACGGAGGTCCGACTGAAGCTTTCTTT. It specifies CASSGNGGPTEAFF. V and J are TRBV18 and TRBJ1-1; D unresolved. The V gene's germline CDR1 is KGHSH and CDR2 LQKENI. Trimming took off 5 bases at V and 5 bases at J, with 15 bases between the two ends. CDR3 length: 14 residues.

The sample holds many counts of this clonotype. The chain links TRBV4-1 to TRBJ2-2, with 11 nucleotides matching TRBD2. The V gene's germline CDR1 is MGHRA and CDR2 YSYEKL. The CDR3 runs to 18 residues. Germline trimming cut 2 bases from V and 4 bases from J; bases unmatched to any gene: 9. In DNA form, the CDR3 reads TGCGCCAGCAGCCAAATCGCTCTAGCGGGAGGCCCCACCGGGGAGCTGTTTTTT. Encoded protein: CASSQIALAGGPTGELFF.

This clonotype was counted ten times or more. The chain uses TRBV15 and TRBJ1-2; no firm D call. Germline V gene lookup returns CDR1 LNHNV and CDR2 YYDKDF (reference sequence). The V gene lost 5 bases and the J gene lost 4 bases, with 11 bases spanning the gap. The CDR3 runs 13 residues. The CDR3 here is CATSPGNSYGYTF. The CDR3 bases are TGTGCCACCAGCCCTGGGAACAGCTATGGCTACACCTTC.